This is a list of T cell receptor beta chains from one sample in a study of cytomegalovirus exposure and HLA in healthy donors. Some clones are missing from TCRdb's copy, which holds only in-frame ones; the method was immunoSEQ multiplex PCR. The repertoire holds about 270,000 clones, with around 66% as singletons. Material for sequencing was PBMCs. These TCRs come from a female donor in good health and CMV-seronegative. Both conserved end residues are part of each CDR3. The D gene is left open where the match is weak.

d_call,j_call,v_call,cdr3_aa
TRBD1,TRBJ1-2,TRBV2,CASSLGTGGNYGYTF
NA,TRBJ2-5,TRBV5-1,CASSFGSSGTQETQYF
NA,TRBJ1-2,TRBV5-1,CASSRSTGTLSYGYTF
NA,TRBJ2-3,TRBV5-4,CASVMANTQYF
TRBD2,TRBJ2-7,TRBV6-5,CASSSPRAGAYEQYF
TRBD1,NA,TRBV6-5,CATSPGTASYEQYF
NA,TRBJ2-3,TRBV6-5,CASRFTGQGPQYF
TRBD1,TRBJ2-7,TRBV18,CASEGQGTYEQYF
TRBD1,TRBJ2-7,TRBV23-1,CASSIQGVSEQYF
NA,TRBJ2-7,TRBV6-1,CASSEWYRSGAGEEYF
NA,TRBJ2-1,TRBV27,CASSLSIAAGWYNEQFF
NA,TRBJ1-1,TRBV7-9,CASSLGETEAFF
NA,TRBJ2-7,TRBV28,CASSLGLTKVYEQYF
TRBD1,TRBJ1-6,TRBV14,CASSSGQGNSPLHF
TRBD2,TRBJ2-1,TRBV7-9,CASRGTSGRADNEQFF